A selection of T cell receptor beta chains follows, all from one sample in a study of tumor-infiltrating lymphocytes in oesophageal squamous cell carcinoma. In TCRdb, the PCR reads were re-called with MiXCR into one record per CDR3 protein. The profile shows around 23,000 distinct CDR3 sequences, more than 30% of them singletons. Material for sequencing was esophageal tumor tissue. The receptors originated from a male donor with esophageal squamous cell carcinoma. CDR3s include the opening cysteine and the closing phenylalanine or tryptophan. A clone size is listed for some rows: how often the clone was seen (once, few, many), or a class if it is expanded.

J,length,size,V,CDR3
-,14,-,TRBV30,CAWGREGAWSEQYF
TRBJ2-1,14,many,TRBV12-3/TRBV12-4,CASSLGRGLWEQFF
TRBJ2-7,14,many,TRBV27,CASSSGTRAYEQYF
TRBJ2-1,15,many,TRBV7-6,CASSLVLATYNEQFF
TRBJ1-6,15,-,TRBV27,CTSSSGQGNPYEQYF
TRBJ2-7,16,-,TRBV12-3/TRBV12-4,CASSLDNVETIYEQYF
-,16,-,TRBV7-8,CASSSALGSGGNEQYF
TRBJ1-2,12,many,TRBV6-1,CATAQGVYGYTF
-,15,many,TRBV4-1,CASSSSGMTLETQYF
TRBJ1-2,14,once,TRBV7-3,CASSLTGGDYGYTF
-,11,many,TRBV6-2/TRBV6-3,CASGKYNEQYF
TRBJ2-1,16,few,TRBV6-2/TRBV6-3,CASSRLVGITYNEQFF
TRBJ2-7,14,many,TRBV28,CASSLAGAQGEQYF
TRBJ2-7,15,-,TRBV4-1,CASSQDRSGASEQYF
TRBJ2-2,17,-,TRBV7-3,CASSLRSGRPNTGELFF
TRBJ2-7,14,-,TRBV7-9,CASSLALQPYEQYF
-,13,-,TRBV7-6,CASSLQGWDEQYF